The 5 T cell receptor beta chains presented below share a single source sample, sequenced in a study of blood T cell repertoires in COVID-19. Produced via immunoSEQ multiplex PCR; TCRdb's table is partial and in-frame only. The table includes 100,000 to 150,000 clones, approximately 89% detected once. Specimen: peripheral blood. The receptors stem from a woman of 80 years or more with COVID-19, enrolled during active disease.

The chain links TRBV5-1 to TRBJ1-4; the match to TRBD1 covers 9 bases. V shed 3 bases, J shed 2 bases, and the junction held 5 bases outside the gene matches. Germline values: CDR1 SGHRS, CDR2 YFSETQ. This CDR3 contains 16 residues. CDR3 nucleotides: TGCGCCAGCAGCTCGGGACAGGGTGGGACTAATGAAAAACTGTTTTTT. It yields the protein CASSSGQGGTNEKLFF.

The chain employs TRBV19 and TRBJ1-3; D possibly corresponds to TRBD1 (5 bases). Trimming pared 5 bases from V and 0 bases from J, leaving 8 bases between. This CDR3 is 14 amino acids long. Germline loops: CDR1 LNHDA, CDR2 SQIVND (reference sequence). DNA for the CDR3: TGTGCCAGTAGTGACAGTCTCTCTGGAAACACCATATATTTT. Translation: CASSDSLSGNTIYF.

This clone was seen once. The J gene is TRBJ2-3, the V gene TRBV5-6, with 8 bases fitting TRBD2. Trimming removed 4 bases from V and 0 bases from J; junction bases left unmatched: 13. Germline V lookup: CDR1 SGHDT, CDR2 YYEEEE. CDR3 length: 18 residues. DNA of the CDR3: TGTGCCAGCAGCGTGGGACTAGGGGAATACTTCAGCACAGATACGCAGTATTTT. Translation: CASSVGLGEYFSTDTQYF.

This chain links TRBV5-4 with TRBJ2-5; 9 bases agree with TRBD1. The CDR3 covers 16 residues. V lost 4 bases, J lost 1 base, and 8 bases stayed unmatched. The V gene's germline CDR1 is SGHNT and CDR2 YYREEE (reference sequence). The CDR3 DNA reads TGTGCCAGCAGCACAGGAAGGGACAGGGCCCAAGAGACCCAGTACTTC. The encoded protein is CASSTGRDRAQETQYF.

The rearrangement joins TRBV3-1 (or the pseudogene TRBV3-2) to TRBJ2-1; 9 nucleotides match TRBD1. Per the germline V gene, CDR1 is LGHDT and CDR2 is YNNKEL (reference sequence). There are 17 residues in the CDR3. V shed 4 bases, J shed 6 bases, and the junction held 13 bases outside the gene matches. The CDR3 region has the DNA TGTGCCAGCAGCCCAACACAGGGGGCTTATATCGGCAATGAGCAGTTCTTC. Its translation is CASSPTQGAYIGNEQFF.